Sequencing of this T cell receptor (beta chain) was carried out in a study of shared clonotypes between healthy human individuals. Findings and caveats of the study: Larger richness was generally estimated for naive than memory subsets. Among four donors, roughly 5% of naive CD4 clonotypes were found in common. With few donors, the genetic and exposure-history diversity represented was limited. Only blood was sampled, and tissue TCR repertoires likely differ from blood ones.

Measured with immunoSEQ multiplex PCR; TCRdb has only the in-frame clones, and not every one. The sample yields 1.6 million or so clones, roughly 96% seen once. CDR1 and CDR2 from the germline V gene are SGHRS and YFSETQ. The length of the CDR3 is 16 residues. V was pared by 0 bases and J by 1 base, with 10 bases between. Concerning this clone itself: Its specificity is not known.

The TCR originated in a man aged 30 to 45 in good health. The chain employs TRBV5-1 and TRBJ2-2; D gene unclear. Sample: naive CD4+ T cells sorted from blood. Indicated subset: CD45RA+ positively selected. The CDR3 spells CASSLVQLGNTGELFF. The CDR3 nucleotides are TGCGCCAGCAGCTTGGTACAGCTAGGGAACACCGGGGAGCTGTTTTTT.